Listed here are 5 T cell receptor beta chains from one sample, sequenced in a study of blood T cell repertoires in COVID-19. Assay: immunoSEQ multiplex PCR; the TCRdb copy retains only in-frame clones and omits some. The sample lists about 290,000 clones, about 90% occurring once. Sequencing used peripheral blood. The receptors were gathered from a woman in her thirties with COVID-19, enrolled during active disease.

The chain combines TRBV27 with TRBJ2-7, with 8 bases fitting TRBD2. The ends lost 5 bases at V and 6 bases at J; junction bases unmatched: 12. This CDR3 is built from 15 residues. The germline V gene has CDR1 MNHEY and CDR2 SMNVEV (reference sequence). The CDR3 sequence: CASSPSGGPSGEQYF. For the CDR3, the DNA is TGTGCCAGCAGTCCGAGCGGGGGTCCCTCTGGCGAGCAGTACTTC.

The chain has TRBV27 and TRBJ1-1, with 9 bases fitting TRBD1. V lost 2 bases, J lost 6 bases, and 7 bases stayed unmatched. CDR1 is MNHEY, CDR2 SMNVEV, per germline (reference sequence). The CDR3 length is 15 residues. This CDR3 is CASSLQQGAGAEAFF. The CDR3 DNA is TGTGCCAGCAGTTTACAACAGGGGGCCGGCGCTGAAGCTTTCTTT.

The chain joins TRBV6-5 to TRBJ2-1, with TRBD2 matching over 13 bases. V trimming: 5 bases; J trimming: 9 bases; junction bases outside the gene matches: 7. Germline CDR1 reads MNHEY; CDR2 reads SVGAGI. The CDR3 length is 15 residues. Written as DNA, the CDR3 is TGTGCCAGCAGTCCACTAGCGGGGGGGCCTCTTGAGCAGTTCTTC. Translation gives CASSPLAGGPLEQFF.

The chain carries TRBV7-9 and TRBJ2-4; no definite D call. The V and J ends lost 0 bases and 9 bases respectively, with 18 bases between them. Germline CDR1 SEHNR, CDR2 FQNEAQ (reference sequence). CDR3 length: 16 residues. The DNA of the CDR3 is TGTGCCAGCAGCTTAGCCTCGGAGCTGGGTCGAGCCATTCAGTACTTC. It codes for CASSLASELGRAIQYF.

V and J are TRBV6-5 and TRBJ1-3; maybe TRBD1 (6 bases). V was clipped by 7 bases and J by 0 bases, with 7 bases between them. CDR1 and CDR2 (germline): MNHEY, SVGAGI. The CDR3 length is 13 residues. The CDR3 nucleotides read TGTGCCAGCAACAGGGCCTCTGGAAACACCATATATTTT. Protein product: CASNRASGNTIYF.